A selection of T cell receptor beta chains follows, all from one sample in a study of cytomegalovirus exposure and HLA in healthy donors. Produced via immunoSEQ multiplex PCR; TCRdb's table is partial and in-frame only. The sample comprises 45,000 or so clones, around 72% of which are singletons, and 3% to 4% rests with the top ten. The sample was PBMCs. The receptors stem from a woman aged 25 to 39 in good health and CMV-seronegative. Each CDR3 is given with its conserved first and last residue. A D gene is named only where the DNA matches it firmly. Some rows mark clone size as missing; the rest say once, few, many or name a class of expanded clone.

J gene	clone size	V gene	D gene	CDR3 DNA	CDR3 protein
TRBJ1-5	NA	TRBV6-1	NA	TGTGCCAGCGGGGGGGATTTCAATCAGCCCCAGCATTTT	CASGGDFNQPQHF
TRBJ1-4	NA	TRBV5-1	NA	TGCGCCAGCAGCTTGGAGCAAAATGAAAAACTGTTTTTT	CASSLEQNEKLFF
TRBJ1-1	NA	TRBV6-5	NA	TGTGCCAGCAGTTACGGGGCAGGGCACACTGAAGCTTTCTTT	CASSYGAGHTEAFF
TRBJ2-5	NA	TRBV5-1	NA	TGCGCCAGCAGTTTGGACTCGGAGACCCAGTACTTC	CASSLDSETQYF
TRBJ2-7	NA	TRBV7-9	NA	TGTGCCAGCAGCCCTAGGGGCGGATCCTACGAGCAGTACTTC	CASSPRGGSYEQYF
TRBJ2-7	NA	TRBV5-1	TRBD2	TGCGCCAGCAGCTTGGAGGCTAGCGGTGGGGACGAGCAGTACTTC	CASSLEASGGDEQYF
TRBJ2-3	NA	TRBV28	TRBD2	TGTGCCAGCAGTTTATTGGGCGGGAGTTTTACGCAGTATTTT	CASSLLGGSFTQYF
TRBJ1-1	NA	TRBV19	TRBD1	TGTGCCAGTAGAGACAGGGATGGTCGTCGAGCTTTCTTT	CASRDRDGRRAFF
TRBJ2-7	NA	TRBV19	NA	TGTGCCAGTAGTATTTCACAGTCCTACGAGCAGTACTTC	CASSISQSYEQYF
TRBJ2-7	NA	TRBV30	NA	TGTGCCTGGAACCGACTGGCCGAGCAGTACTTC	CAWNRLAEQYF
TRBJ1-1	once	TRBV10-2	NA	TGCGCCAGCACTTTCAACACTGAAGCTTTCTTT	CASTFNTEAFF
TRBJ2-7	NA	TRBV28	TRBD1	TGTGCCAGCAGTTTTCAGGGGGTCTACGAGCAGTACTTC	CASSFQGVYEQYF
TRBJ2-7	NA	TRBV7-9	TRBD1	TGTGCCAGCAGCTTAGCCCTCGGACAGGGTGTTTACGAGCAGTACTTC	CASSLALGQGVYEQYF
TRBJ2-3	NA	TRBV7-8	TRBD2	TGTGCCAGCAGCTTAGCCGGGACTAGCGGTTTCACAGATACGCAGTATTTT	CASSLAGTSGFTDTQYF
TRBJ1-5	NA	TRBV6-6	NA	TGTGCCAGCAGGACGGGGGAACTTCAGCCCCAGCATTTT	CASRTGELQPQHF
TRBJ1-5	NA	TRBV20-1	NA	TGCAGTGTTAAGCGGGATCAGCCCCAGCATTTT	CSVKRDQPQHF
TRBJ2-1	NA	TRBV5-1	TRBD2	TGCGCCAGCAGCTTGGTAGCGGGAGGGTACAATGAGCAGTTCTTC	CASSLVAGGYNEQFF
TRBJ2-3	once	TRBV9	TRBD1	TGTGCCAGCACGGACAGGGGGCATGAAACAGATACGCAGTATTTT	CASTDRGHETDTQYF
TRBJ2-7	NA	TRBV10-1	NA	TGCGCCACCATTCACTACGAGCAGTACTTC	CATIHYEQYF
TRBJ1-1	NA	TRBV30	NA	TGTGCCTGGAGGGCAGGGTCTCGGATGAACACTGAAGCTTTCTTT	CAWRAGSRMNTEAFF
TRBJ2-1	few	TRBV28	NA	TGTGCCAGCAGTTTGGGACTTTACAATGAGCAGTTCTTC	CASSLGLYNEQFF
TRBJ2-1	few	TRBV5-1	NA	TGCGCCAGCAGCTTGGAGGGGATTAGCTCCTACAATGAGCAGTTCTTC	CASSLEGISSYNEQFF
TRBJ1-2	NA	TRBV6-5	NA	TGTGCCAGCAGTCGGGGGGCCTTAGAGGGCTACACCTTC	CASSRGALEGYTF
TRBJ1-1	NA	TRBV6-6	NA	TGTGCCAGCAGTCTTTCAGAGAACACTGAAGCTTTCTTT	CASSLSENTEAFF
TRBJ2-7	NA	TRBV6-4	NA	TGTGCCAGCAGTCCGGCCCGCGGCCGCCCTAGCTCCTACGAGCAGTACTTC	CASSPARGRPSSYEQYF
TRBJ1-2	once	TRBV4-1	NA	TGCGCCAGCAGCCAAGAAGGAGTCTATGGCTACACCTTC	CASSQEGVYGYTF
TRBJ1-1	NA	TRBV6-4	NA	TGTGCCAGCAGCCGACAGATGAACACTGAAGCTTTCTTT	CASSRQMNTEAFF
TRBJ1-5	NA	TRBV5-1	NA	TGCGCCAGCAGCCCCGGCTCTGGGGGGAATCAGCCCCAGCATTTT	CASSPGSGGNQPQHF
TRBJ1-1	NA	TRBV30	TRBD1	TGTGCCTGGAGTGTTTACAGGGGTACTTTTGCGAACACTGAAGCTTTCTTT	CAWSVYRGTFANTEAFF
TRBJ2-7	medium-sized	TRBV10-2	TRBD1	TGCGCCAGCACCTCCCCGACAGGGTCGGGGTACGAGCAGTACTTC	CASTSPTGSGYEQYF
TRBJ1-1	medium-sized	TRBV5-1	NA	TGCGCCAGCAGCTTGGGAGCGGGGAACACTGAAGCTTTCTTT	CASSLGAGNTEAFF
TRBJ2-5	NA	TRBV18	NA	TGTGCCAGCTCACTTGGAAGCGCCGCGGAGACCCAGTACTTC	CASSLGSAAETQYF
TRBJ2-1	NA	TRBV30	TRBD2	TGTGCCTGGAGTGTATTAGCGGGAGACTCTGAGCAGTTCTTC	CAWSVLAGDSEQFF
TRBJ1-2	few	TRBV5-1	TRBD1	TGCGCCAGCAGCTATAATGACAGGGGGCTTGGCTACACCTTC	CASSYNDRGLGYTF
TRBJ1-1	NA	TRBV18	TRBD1	TGTGCCAGCTCAATGGGACAGGGTTGGACTGAAGCTTTCTTT	CASSMGQGWTEAFF
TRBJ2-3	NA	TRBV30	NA	TGTGCCTGGAGCCAGGGGCAGGACACAGATACGCAGTATTTT	CAWSQGQDTDTQYF
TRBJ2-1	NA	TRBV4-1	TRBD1	TGCGCCAGCAGCCAAGAGGGACAGGGGATCCCCAATGAGCAGTTCTTC	CASSQEGQGIPNEQFF
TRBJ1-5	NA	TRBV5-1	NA	TGCGCCAGCAGCTTGGACTTTAATCAGCCCCAGCATTTT	CASSLDFNQPQHF